This T cell receptor beta chain was retrieved from a study of PD-L1 blockade in urothelial cancer listed by TCRdb under 2017. As for the study more broadly: Every patient began therapy at some point between 2013 and 2015 and was given atezolizumab 1,200 mg intravenously every 3 weeks. About 90% of the 29 patients were males with bladder-origin urothelial cancer, and about 60% of the roughly 30 reported a prior smoking history. Patients had an ECOG performance status of 0 or 1 and had received between 0 and 3 prior chemotherapy regimens. Blood samples were analyzed at 3 weeks after treatment start (second dose) and at 6 weeks after treatment start. Blood samples gave a median of 141,255 T cells and approximately 80,000 unique TCRs, with a median clonality of roughly 0.08. An exploratory multi-omic analysis was conducted of the somatic, immune and clinical correlates of response to PD-L1 blockade with atezolizumab in urothelial cancer. Pretreatment tumor samples and matched peripheral blood, collected serially before and after atezolizumab treatment, underwent TCR sequencing. Progression-free survival longer than 6 months counted as durable clinical benefit, and TCR features were additionally tested against both progression-free and overall survival. Whole exome sequencing and RNA sequencing of pretreatment tumors were performed alongside TCR sequencing in the same patients. Roughly ten patients achieved durable clinical benefit and around 19 did not. Some 29 patients had pretreatment blood TCR-seq, some 25 had at least one posttreatment blood collection, and some 25 had tumor TCR-seq.

This clone was counted a few times. Its target antigen remains unknown. Per-base qualities were not stored, and no clone one base away is much larger. The time point label on this specimen signifies: pretreatment peripheral blood. A total of some 30 patients with locally advanced or metastatic urothelial carcinoma, treated at Memorial Sloan Kettering on a trial protocol, made up the cohort. Peripheral blood mononuclear cells were collected pretreatment and during treatment, at between 1 and 8 total time points per patient. The Qiagen DNeasy Blood extraction kit was used to purify genomic DNA from total PBMCs and tumor samples. PBMCs were collected pretreatment and during treatment, and were isolated and stored as previously described. At the junction V is shortened by 5 bases and J by 3 bases; bases outside the gene matches: 10. The CDR3 runs 16 amino acids, cysteine and phenylalanine included. Only the CDR3 part of the read is kept: 48 bases, read in frame from the first base. From the germline V gene (reference sequence), CDR1 is PRHDT and CDR2 is FYEKMQ.

Synthetic TCR analog templates were spiked into each PCR to estimate absolute template abundance from read counts. The immunoSEQ assay used bias-controlled V and J gene primers to amplify TCRbeta CDR3 regions from genomic DNA. Sequencing of rearranged TCRbeta segments was performed at approximately 20X coverage. The published analysis was carried out like this. Sequencing errors were corrected by clustering, and CDR3s were annotated against IMGT so that V, D and J genes could be assigned. Only productive TCRbeta rearrangements were used in downstream analyses, excluding out-of-frame or stop-codon sequences. To compute clonality, Shannon entropy was normalized by the log of the number of unique productive sequences and then subtracted from one. Fisher's exact test with Benjamini-Hochberg correction, using a cutoff of adjusted p below 0.01, was how clones that differed between time points or between blood and tumor were identified. TCRdb mirrors the immuneACCESS table, restricted to in-frame sequences. Some clones are absent from its copies; in checked studies, under half trace to an unresolved V gene, and the reason for the others is unknown. That table gives V, J and clone size, and the DNA gave D and trimming. Recorded for this sample are approximately 79,000 clones; about 85% of them occurred a single time. The top ten hold under 8.5% of the sample.

Broader findings and caveats from the paper: A pretreatment peripheral blood TCR clonality below the median was linked to improved progression-free and overall survival. Greater expansion of tumor-associated TCR clones in peripheral blood 3 weeks after the start of treatment was observed in patients with durable benefit (n of about 24, p = 0.022). Because the sample size was small (n ≈ 30) and many of the analyses were exploratory, the results are meant to be hypothesis-generating.

This sequence uses TRBV13 and TRBJ2-1; 7 bases in between match TRBD2. The source material was PBMCs, sampled around atezolizumab (anti-PD-L1) treatment. This TCR derives from a man aged 35-49 years with urothelial cancer. The DNA is TGTGCCAGCAGCCCCCGGGCGGCGGGAGTCTACAATGAGCAGTTCTTC. Its translation reads: CASSPRAAGVYNEQFF. The entire variable domain, with the stretches around the CDR3 drawn from the reference TRBV13 and TRBJ2-1 proteins, is AAGVIQSPRHLIKEKRETATLKCYPIPRHDTVYWYQQGPGQDPQFLISFYEKMQSDKGSIPDRFSAQQFSDYHSELNMSSLELGDSALYFCASSPRAAGVYNEQFFGPGTRLTVL.